This TCR beta chain was recorded in a study of T cell responses to AZD1222 COVID-19 vaccine. Study overall: Some second doses came at about 4 weeks and others at about 12 weeks; these were pooled.

A note on this clone: Its antigen is as yet unknown.

Assay used: immunoSEQ multiplex PCR; TCRdb lists only in-frame clones, some missing. Of around 140,000 clones listed, around 89% are singletons. Notes on the study in general: Dominant at 160-218 and 743-854, vaccine-associated CD4 TCRs also spanned spike.

V lost 4 bases and J 6 bases, leaving 15 bases between the germline ends. In germline, CDR1 is SGHAT, CDR2 FQNNGV. This CDR3 is 15 amino acids long. Specimen: peripheral blood, collected on day 0 of AZD1222 vaccination. The origin of this receptor is an adult in good health. The rearrangement joins TRBV11-2 to TRBJ2-2; no firm D call. Here the CDR3 reads CASSSPRLVSGELFF. The DNA of the CDR3 is TGTGCCAGCAGCTCCCCCCGTTTAGTGTCCGGGGAGCTGTTTTTT. The complete variable domain, with remaining parts taken from reference TRBV11-2 and TRBJ2-2, reads EAGVAQSPRYKIIEKRQSVAFWCNPISGHATLYWYQQILGQGPKLLIQFQNNGVVDDSQLPKDRFSAERLKGVDSTLKIQPAKLEDSAVYLCASSSPRLVSGELFFGEGSRLTVL.